This T cell receptor beta chain was sequenced during a study of PD-1 blockade in classical Hodgkin lymphoma. The study's findings and limits: Significantly greater TCR diversity emerged by C4D1 in CD4+ cells but not CD8+ cells.

The germline V gene encodes CDR1 SGHTA and CDR2 FQGNSA. This CDR3 has 13 residues. V lost 5 bases to trimming and J lost 0 bases, with 7 bases between them. Data came from immunoSEQ multiplex PCR; TCRdb stores just in-frame clones and leaves some out. Of 40,000 to 50,000 clones listed, 78% are singletons. This clone has just a few counts. Its antigen is as yet unknown. Relapses following autologous stem cell transplantation were seen in all patients, with brentuximab vedotin exposure varying. The sequence derives from a human donor with classical Hodgkin lymphoma. Sequencing used peripheral blood mononuclear cells (PBMCs), obtained at baseline. This chain uses TRBV7-2 with TRBJ1-1; D remains unclear. The CDR3 DNA follows: TGTGCCAGCAGCCCAATCATGAACACTGAAGCTTTCTTT. It codes for CASSPIMNTEAFF.